The 16 T cell receptor beta chains given below trace back to one sample, sequenced in a study of cytomegalovirus exposure and HLA in healthy donors. Amplification used 60 Vbeta primers and 13 Jbeta primers. Libraries were prepared by immunoSEQ multiplex PCR; TCRdb keeps only in-frame clonotypes and omits some of them. The sample yields 70,000 or so clones, 86% seen once. Sequencing input: PBMCs. These receptors originate from a woman aged 25 to 39 in good health and CMV-seronegative.

The DNA for the CDR3 is TGTGCCAGTAGTGGGCAGCTAAATGAAAAACTGTTTTTT. Protein sequence: CASSGQLNEKLFF. This chain uses TRBV19 with TRBJ1-4; D remains ambiguous. Germline V CDR1 and CDR2: LNHDA, SQIVND (reference sequence). This CDR3 region has 13 residues. Trimming left V 5 bases short and J 5 bases short, with 9 bases between.

The rearrangement uses TRBV6-6 and TRBJ1-1; D not resolved. The CDR3 contains 15 residues. From germline, CDR1 is MNHNY and CDR2 SVGAGI (reference sequence). Trimming cost V 0 bases and J 6 bases, with 14 bases left between them. CDR3 protein: CASSYSRAFGAEAFF. In nucleotides, the CDR3 is TGTGCCAGCAGTTACTCGAGGGCCTTCGGGGCTGAAGCTTTCTTT.

The chain uses TRBV7-2 and TRBJ1-2; the D gene is possibly TRBD1 (5 bases). V was cut by 1 base and J by 4 bases, with 10 bases left in between. This CDR3 has 14 amino acids. The V gene's germline CDR1 is SGHTA and CDR2 FQGNSA. The CDR3 sequence: CASSLDAGTYGYTF. CDR3 nucleotide sequence: TGTGCCAGCAGCTTAGACGCGGGGACCTATGGCTACACCTTC.

The rearrangement uses TRBV25-1 and TRBJ2-5, with D perhaps TRBD2 (5 bases). Germline lookup yields CDR1 MGHDK and CDR2 SYGVNS. The CDR3 spans 14 residues. V lost 0 bases and J lost 5, with 10 bases in between. The DNA of the CDR3 is TGTGCCAGCAGTGAATACCCTAGCCAGGAGACCCAGTACTTC. Its translation: CASSEYPSQETQYF.

This sequence joins TRBV7-3 and TRBJ1-1, with TRBD1 as a possible D gene (5 bases). CDR3 length equals 15 residues. CDR1 and CDR2 (germline): SGHTA, FQGTGA. V was trimmed by 2 bases and J by 1 base, leaving 11 bases between them. The CDR3 loop reads CASSLGPTANTEAFF. CDR3 in DNA: TGTGCCAGCAGCTTAGGCCCGACAGCGAACACTGAAGCTTTCTTT.

The rearrangement uses TRBV6-6 and TRBJ2-2; 7 bases are a match to TRBD2. Germline CDR1 is MNHNY and CDR2 is SVGAGI (reference sequence). The CDR3 loop spans 15 amino acids. V lost 2 bases and J lost 5; bases outside the gene matches: 5. CDR3 residues: CASSYGLVGTGELFF. CDR3 nucleotide sequence: TGTGCCAGCAGTTACGGACTAGTGGGGACCGGGGAGCTGTTTTTT.

This clone has only a few counts. V and J are TRBV30 and TRBJ2-2; 7 bases align to TRBD1. Germline values: CDR1 GTSNPN, CDR2 SVGIG (reference sequence). V gave up 3 bases and J gave up 7 bases; unmatched junction bases: 8. This CDR3 has 14 amino acids. In DNA form, the CDR3 reads TGTGCCTGGAGCCGACAGGGACGTGGCGGGGAGCTGTTTTTT. Translated: CAWSRQGRGGELFF.

The rearrangement links TRBV11-2 to TRBJ2-3, with 8 bases fitting TRBD2. There are 17 residues in the CDR3. CDR1 is SGHAT, CDR2 FQNNGV, per germline. Unmatched junction bases numbered 10, after V lost 1 base and J lost 4 bases. CDR3 in amino acids: CASSLGVLAGRSDTQYF. The CDR3 coding sequence is TGTGCCAGCAGCTTAGGAGTTCTAGCGGGCCGTTCAGATACGCAGTATTTT.

The gene calls are TRBV29-1 and TRBJ1-1; 8 bases map to TRBD1. Germline lookup yields CDR1 SQVTM and CDR2 ANQGSEA. The V gene end was trimmed by 7 bases and the J gene end by 4 bases; junction bases not matched to a gene: 11. CDR3 length: 14 amino acids. The CDR3 loop reads CSAAGGKQGTEAFF. Here the CDR3 DNA reads TGCAGCGCCGCAGGGGGCAAACAGGGCACTGAAGCTTTCTTT.

This sequence joins TRBV5-1 and TRBJ2-5; no clear D gene. The germline V and J ends were trimmed by 9 bases and 1 base, with 16 bases remaining between them. The CDR3 is 14 residues long. CDR1 is SGHRS and CDR2 is YFSETQ in the germline V gene. The CDR3 DNA reads TGCGCCACCAAAAAACAGCCATCCCAAGAGACCCAGTACTTC. Translated, it gives CATKKQPSQETQYF.

This clone was recorded once. V gene TRBV25-1 combines with J gene TRBJ1-1; 12 positions agree with TRBD1. Germline V gives CDR1 MGHDK, CDR2 SYGVNS. The length of the CDR3 is 18 residues. J gave up 5 bases and V 8 bases, and 18 bases lay outside the gene matches. Written as DNA, the CDR3 is TGTGCCAGCGGCCCCCCCTTCCGCGGGACAGGGGGCCGGACTGAAGCTTTCTTT. Its protein is CASGPPFRGTGGRTEAFF. Supplemented by reference TRBV25-1 and TRBJ1-1, the full variable domain reads EADIYQTPRYLVIGTGKKITLECSQTMGHDKMYWYQQDPGMELHLIHYSYGVNSTEKGDLSSESTVSRIRTEHFPLTLESARPSHTSQYLCASGPPFRGTGGRTEAFFGQGTRLTVV.

The rearrangement uses TRBV19 and TRBJ2-7; 8 positions match TRBD2. The CDR3 contains 14 residues. Germline CDR1 LNHDA, CDR2 SQIVND (reference sequence). Trimming at V came to 7 bases and at J to 0 bases, leaving 5 bases not matched to a gene. In DNA, the CDR3 is TGTGCCAGTAAACTAGCGGTTAGCTCCTACGAGCAGTACTTC. This gives the protein CASKLAVSSYEQYF. Filled out from reference TRBV19 and TRBJ2-7, the complete variable domain reads DGGITQSPKYLFRKEGQNVTLSCEQNLNHDAMYWYRQDPGQGLRLIYYSQIVNDFQKGDIAEGYSVSREKKESFPLTVTSAQKNPTAFYLCASKLAVSSYEQYFGPGTRLTVT.

This CDR3 reads CASSGSNTQNTEAFF. CDR3 bases: TGCGCCAGCAGTGGGAGCAACACGCAGAACACTGAAGCTTTCTTT. This rearrangement joins TRBV5-1 to TRBJ1-1, with D unclear. CDR1 is SGHRS and CDR2 is YFSETQ in the germline V gene. The CDR3 is 15 amino acids. The V end lost 5 bases, the J end lost 1 base, and 15 bases lay between the germline ends.

The V and J genes are TRBV27 and TRBJ2-7; perhaps TRBD1 as D (6 bases). This CDR3 has 14 amino acids. CDR1 is MNHEY and CDR2 is SMNVEV in the germline V gene (reference sequence). Trimming removed 4 bases from V and 2 bases from J, with 12 bases in between. CDR3 loop: CASSSRTAPYEQYF. The CDR3 bases are TGTGCCAGCAGTTCTCGGACAGCTCCCTACGAGCAGTACTTC.

The V gene is TRBV21-1, the J gene TRBJ1-6; TRBD1 reflects the table's D call only, with no check against the DNA. TRBV21-1 is a known pseudogene. The CDR3 totals 18 residues. CDR3 coding DNA: TGTGCCAGCAGCCTTGGACAGGCCGCGGCCTTTTATAATTCACCCCTCCACTTT. Encoded protein: CASSLGQAAAFYNSPLHF.

The chain couples TRBV19 to TRBJ2-1; TRBD2 matches 9 bases. The ends lost 5 bases at V and 6 bases at J; junction bases unmatched: 5. CDR1 LNHDA and CDR2 SQIVND come from the germline V gene (reference sequence). The CDR3 extends over 14 amino acids. CDR3 DNA: TGTGCCAGTAGTGTCCCGGGACTAGCCAATGAGCAGTTCTTC. Translating it yields CASSVPGLANEQFF. Full variable domain (outside the CDR3, taken from reference TRBV19 and TRBJ2-1): DGGITQSPKYLFRKEGQNVTLSCEQNLNHDAMYWYRQDPGQGLRLIYYSQIVNDFQKGDIAEGYSVSREKKESFPLTVTSAQKNPTAFYLCASSVPGLANEQFFGPGTRLTVL.